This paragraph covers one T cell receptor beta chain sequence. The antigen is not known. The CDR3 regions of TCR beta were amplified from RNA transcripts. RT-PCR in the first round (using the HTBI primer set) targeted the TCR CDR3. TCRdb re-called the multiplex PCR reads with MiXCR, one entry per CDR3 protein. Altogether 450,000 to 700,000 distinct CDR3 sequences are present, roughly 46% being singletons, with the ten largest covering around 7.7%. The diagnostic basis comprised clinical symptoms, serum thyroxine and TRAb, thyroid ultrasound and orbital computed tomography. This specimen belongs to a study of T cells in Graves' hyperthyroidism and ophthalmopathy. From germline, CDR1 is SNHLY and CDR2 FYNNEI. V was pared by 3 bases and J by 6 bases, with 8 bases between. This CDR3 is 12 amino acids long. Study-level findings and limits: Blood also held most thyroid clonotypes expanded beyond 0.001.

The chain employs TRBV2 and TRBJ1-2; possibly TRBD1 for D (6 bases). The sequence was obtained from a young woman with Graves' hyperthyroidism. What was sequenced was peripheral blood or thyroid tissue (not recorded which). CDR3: CASSDAGDGYTF. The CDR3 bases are TGTGCCAGCAGTGACGCAGGGGATGGCTACACCTTC.